Listed below are T cell receptor beta chains from one sample, sequenced in a study of cytomegalovirus exposure and HLA in healthy donors. Using immunoSEQ multiplex PCR, the repertoire was profiled, and TCRdb retains in-frame clones only, with some absent. The sample has approximately 170,000 clones, approximately 72% seen once. The sequenced material came from PBMCs. These receptors were obtained from a man in his fifties in good health and CMV-seronegative. Both conserved end residues are part of each CDR3. Each record gives: J gene, V gene, D gene, clone size, CDR3 protein, CDR3 DNA. A D gene is named only where the DNA matches it firmly. Expanded clones get a size class; other rows say once, few or many, or leave the size out.

j_gene: TRBJ2-7
v_gene: TRBV11-2
d_gene: TRBD1
abundance: NA
CDR3aa: CASKGQVYEQYF
CDR3nt: TGTGCCAGCAAGGGACAGGTTTACGAGCAGTACTTC

j_gene: TRBJ2-3
v_gene: TRBV25-1
d_gene: NA
abundance: NA
CDR3aa: CASSLGGGGTDTQYF
CDR3nt: TGTGCCAGCAGCTTGGGGGGGGGCGGCACAGATACGCAGTATTTT

j_gene: TRBJ2-1
v_gene: TRBV7-3
d_gene: TRBD2
abundance: NA
CDR3aa: CASSLYSGIENNEQFF
CDR3nt: TGTGCCAGCAGCCTTTATAGCGGGATTGAGAACAATGAGCAGTTCTTC

j_gene: TRBJ2-7
v_gene: TRBV14
d_gene: NA
abundance: NA
CDR3aa: CASSQEAVTYEQYF
CDR3nt: TGTGCCAGCAGCCAAGAGGCAGTTACCTACGAGCAGTACTTC

j_gene: TRBJ2-7
v_gene: TRBV7-6
d_gene: TRBD1
abundance: NA
CDR3aa: CASTTGTGYEQYF
CDR3nt: TGTGCCAGCACCACGGGGACAGGCTACGAGCAGTACTTC

j_gene: TRBJ1-1
v_gene: TRBV25-1
d_gene: NA
abundance: NA
CDR3aa: CASSDKRGAGTEAFF
CDR3nt: TGTGCCAGCAGTGATAAACGGGGGGCGGGAACTGAAGCTTTCTTT

j_gene: TRBJ2-5
v_gene: TRBV6-4
d_gene: TRBD1
abundance: once
CDR3aa: CASRRNRGRRETQYF
CDR3nt: TGTGCCAGCAGGCGGAACAGGGGGAGGAGGGAGACCCAGTACTTC

j_gene: TRBJ2-2
v_gene: TRBV6-6
d_gene: NA
abundance: NA
CDR3aa: CASSYTPRRGGELFF
CDR3nt: TGTGCCAGCAGTTACACGCCCCGGCGGGGAGGGGAGCTGTTTTTT

j_gene: TRBJ1-1
v_gene: TRBV7-6
d_gene: TRBD1
abundance: NA
CDR3aa: CASSLGQGNEAFF
CDR3nt: TGTGCCAGCAGCCTGGGACAGGGGAATGAAGCTTTCTTT

j_gene: TRBJ1-4
v_gene: TRBV7-9
d_gene: NA
abundance: NA
CDR3aa: CASSPGGATNEKLFF
CDR3nt: TGTGCCAGCAGCCCGGGGGGGGCAACTAATGAAAAACTGTTTTTT

j_gene: TRBJ1-1
v_gene: TRBV4-1
d_gene: NA
abundance: NA
CDR3aa: CASSQNRDLNTEAFF
CDR3nt: TGCGCCAGCAGCCAGAACAGGGACCTGAACACTGAAGCTTTCTTT

j_gene: TRBJ2-3
v_gene: TRBV5-1
d_gene: NA
abundance: NA
CDR3aa: CASSLGGSRDTQYF
CDR3nt: TGCGCCAGCAGCTTGGGCGGGTCTAGAGATACGCAGTATTTT

j_gene: TRBJ2-7
v_gene: TRBV6-1
d_gene: TRBD1
abundance: NA
CDR3aa: CASSEEFGQGYEQYF
CDR3nt: TGTGCCAGCAGTGAAGAGTTTGGACAGGGCTACGAGCAGTACTTC

j_gene: TRBJ2-3
v_gene: TRBV5-1
d_gene: TRBD1
abundance: NA
CDR3aa: CASSLGGQSTDTQYF
CDR3nt: TGCGCCAGCAGCTTGGGGGGACAGAGCACAGATACGCAGTATTTT

j_gene: TRBJ2-2
v_gene: TRBV6-6
d_gene: NA
abundance: NA
CDR3aa: CASSPSNGELFF
CDR3nt: TGTGCCAGCAGCCCCAGTAACGGGGAGCTGTTTTTT

j_gene: TRBJ2-5
v_gene: TRBV27
d_gene: NA
abundance: NA
CDR3aa: CASSLRVGRETQYF
CDR3nt: TGTGCCAGCAGTTTAAGAGTCGGTCGAGAGACCCAGTACTTC

j_gene: TRBJ2-1
v_gene: TRBV7-9
d_gene: NA
abundance: NA
CDR3aa: CASSLVGSSYNEQFF
CDR3nt: TGTGCCAGCAGCTTAGTGGGGAGCTCCTACAATGAGCAGTTCTTC

j_gene: TRBJ1-1
v_gene: TRBV7-2
d_gene: NA
abundance: NA
CDR3aa: CASSLRTLNTEAFF
CDR3nt: TGTGCCAGCAGCTTAAGGACACTGAACACTGAAGCTTTCTTT

j_gene: TRBJ2-7
v_gene: TRBV19
d_gene: TRBD1
abundance: NA
CDR3aa: CASTSTGSSEQYF
CDR3nt: TGTGCCAGTACCTCGACAGGGTCCAGCGAGCAGTACTTC

j_gene: TRBJ2-6
v_gene: TRBV28
d_gene: NA
abundance: few
CDR3aa: CASSLLQGYGANVLTF
CDR3nt: TGTGCCAGCAGTTTATTACAGGGATACGGGGCCAACGTCCTGACTTTC

j_gene: TRBJ2-1
v_gene: TRBV7-9
d_gene: TRBD2
abundance: once
CDR3aa: CASSPGGSSYNEQFF
CDR3nt: TGTGCCAGCAGCCCCGGGGGGAGCTCCTACAATGAGCAGTTCTTC

j_gene: TRBJ2-7
v_gene: TRBV28
d_gene: TRBD1
abundance: NA
CDR3aa: CASSATGTGFDEQYF
CDR3nt: TGTGCCAGCAGTGCTACCGGGACAGGGTTCGACGAGCAGTACTTC

j_gene: TRBJ1-5
v_gene: TRBV5-1
d_gene: TRBD1
abundance: NA
CDR3aa: CVSSRTGSNNQPQHF
CDR3nt: TGCGTCAGCAGCCGGACAGGGTCAAACAATCAGCCCCAGCATTTT

j_gene: TRBJ1-6
v_gene: TRBV5-1
d_gene: NA
abundance: NA
CDR3aa: CASSLGADSPLHF
CDR3nt: TGCGCCAGCAGCTTGGGGGCAGATTCACCCCTCCACTTT

j_gene: TRBJ2-7
v_gene: TRBV5-1
d_gene: NA
abundance: NA
CDR3aa: CASSLGSTDYEQYF
CDR3nt: TGCGCCAGCAGCTTGGGCAGTACAGACTACGAGCAGTACTTC

j_gene: TRBJ2-4
v_gene: TRBV6-5
d_gene: NA
abundance: NA
CDR3aa: CASSRGPVENIQYF
CDR3nt: TGTGCCAGCTCGCGGGGGCCGGTGGAAAACATTCAGTACTTC

j_gene: TRBJ1-2
v_gene: TRBV19
d_gene: NA
abundance: few
CDR3aa: CASSITGGSDYGYTF
CDR3nt: TGTGCCAGTAGTATAACCGGGGGATCTGACTATGGCTACACCTTC

j_gene: TRBJ1-5
v_gene: TRBV18
d_gene: NA
abundance: NA
CDR3aa: CASSPYSQQANQPQHF
CDR3nt: TGTGCCAGCTCACCCTACTCTCAACAGGCAAATCAGCCCCAGCATTTT

j_gene: TRBJ1-1
v_gene: TRBV7-9
d_gene: NA
abundance: NA
CDR3aa: CASSLEPQGTEAFF
CDR3nt: TGTGCCAGCAGCTTAGAACCCCAGGGCACTGAAGCTTTCTTT

j_gene: TRBJ1-2
v_gene: TRBV29-1
d_gene: NA
abundance: NA
CDR3aa: CSVEVGEQGYGYTF
CDR3nt: TGCAGCGTTGAAGTAGGGGAACAGGGCTATGGCTACACCTTC

j_gene: TRBJ2-1
v_gene: TRBV7-8
d_gene: TRBD2
abundance: once
CDR3aa: CASSPTSGGAGEQFF
CDR3nt: TGTGCCAGCAGCCCAACTAGCGGGGGGGCCGGGGAGCAGTTCTTC

j_gene: TRBJ1-1
v_gene: TRBV5-5
d_gene: TRBD1
abundance: NA
CDR3aa: CASSSTGDTEAFF
CDR3nt: TGTGCCAGCAGCTCTACAGGGGACACTGAAGCTTTCTTT

j_gene: TRBJ1-5
v_gene: TRBV28
d_gene: TRBD1
abundance: NA
CDR3aa: CASSLYLGTGVSNQPQHF
CDR3nt: TGTGCCAGCAGTTTATATTTGGGGACAGGGGTCAGCAATCAGCCCCAGCATTTT

j_gene: TRBJ2-2
v_gene: TRBV5-6
d_gene: TRBD1
abundance: NA
CDR3aa: CASSWGTGGLTGELFF
CDR3nt: TGTGCCAGCAGCTGGGGGACAGGGGGCTTAACCGGGGAGCTGTTTTTT

j_gene: TRBJ2-2
v_gene: TRBV7-2
d_gene: TRBD2
abundance: NA
CDR3aa: CASSLGRASGGDGELFF
CDR3nt: TGTGCCAGCAGCTTAGGCCGGGCTAGCGGGGGAGACGGGGAGCTGTTTTTT

j_gene: TRBJ1-1
v_gene: TRBV14
d_gene: NA
abundance: NA
CDR3aa: CASSQARGGFSEAFF
CDR3nt: TGTGCCAGCAGCCAAGCGCGAGGCGGATTCTCTGAAGCTTTCTTT

j_gene: TRBJ1-6
v_gene: TRBV9
d_gene: TRBD1
abundance: NA
CDR3aa: CASSRGTGSYNSPLHF
CDR3nt: TGTGCCAGCTCTCGGGGGACAGGCTCCTATAATTCACCCCTCCACTTT

j_gene: TRBJ2-1
v_gene: TRBV5-1
d_gene: TRBD2
abundance: NA
CDR3aa: CASSPAGGLYNEQFF
CDR3nt: TGCGCCAGCAGCCCTGCGGGGGGGCTCTACAATGAGCAGTTCTTC

j_gene: TRBJ2-5
v_gene: TRBV6-6
d_gene: NA
abundance: NA
CDR3aa: CASSWGLQETQYF
CDR3nt: TGTGCCAGCAGCTGGGGACTCCAAGAGACCCAGTACTTC

j_gene: TRBJ2-7
v_gene: TRBV6-1
d_gene: NA
abundance: NA
CDR3aa: CASSEARGSPYEQYF
CDR3nt: TGTGCCAGCAGTGAAGCCAGGGGTAGCCCCTACGAGCAGTACTTC

j_gene: TRBJ1-5
v_gene: TRBV18
d_gene: NA
abundance: NA
CDR3aa: CASSPQGSNQPQHF
CDR3nt: TGTGCCAGCTCGCCTCAGGGGAGCAATCAGCCCCAGCATTTT